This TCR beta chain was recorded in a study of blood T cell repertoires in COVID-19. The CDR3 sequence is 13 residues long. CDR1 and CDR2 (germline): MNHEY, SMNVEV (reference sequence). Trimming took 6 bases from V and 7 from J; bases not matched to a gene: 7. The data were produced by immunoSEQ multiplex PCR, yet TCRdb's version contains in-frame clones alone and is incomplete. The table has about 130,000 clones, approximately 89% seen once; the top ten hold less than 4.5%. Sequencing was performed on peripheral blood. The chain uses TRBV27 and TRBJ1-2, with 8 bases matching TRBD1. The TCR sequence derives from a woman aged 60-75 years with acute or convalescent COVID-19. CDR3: CASRVRGHGGYTF. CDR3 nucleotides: TGTGCCAGCAGAGTCAGGGGGCATGGTGGCTACACCTTC.